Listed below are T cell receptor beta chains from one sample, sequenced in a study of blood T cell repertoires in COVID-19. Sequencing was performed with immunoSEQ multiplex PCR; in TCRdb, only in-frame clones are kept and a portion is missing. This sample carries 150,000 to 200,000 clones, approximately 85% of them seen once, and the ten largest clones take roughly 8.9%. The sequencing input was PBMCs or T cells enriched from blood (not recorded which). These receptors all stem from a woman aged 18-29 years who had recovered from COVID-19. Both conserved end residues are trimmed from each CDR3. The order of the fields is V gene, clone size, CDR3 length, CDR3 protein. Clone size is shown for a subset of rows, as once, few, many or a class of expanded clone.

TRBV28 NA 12 ASSLLAATETQY
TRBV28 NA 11 ASSLTPSGELF
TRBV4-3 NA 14 ASSQGVAGRDYGYT
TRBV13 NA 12 ASSFELSTGELF
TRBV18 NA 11 ASSLRDTDGYT
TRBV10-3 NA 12 AIKDSASSYEQY
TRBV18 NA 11 ASSPRQGETQY
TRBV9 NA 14 ASSVGLAGGPGELF
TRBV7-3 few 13 ASSHPTENTGELF
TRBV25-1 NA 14 ASSEAGTGVPGELF
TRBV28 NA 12 ASSPPGMSYEQY
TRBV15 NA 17 ATSNWALSGRNMNTEAF
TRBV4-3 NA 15 ASSQLISGGAADTQY
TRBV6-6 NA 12 ASIQDGTAYGYT
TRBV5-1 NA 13 ASSLAGTEAGTQY
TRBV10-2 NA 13 ASSRGLAGGEGYT
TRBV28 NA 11 ASSLRDSYEQY
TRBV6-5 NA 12 ASRTSGNTDTQY
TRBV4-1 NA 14 ASSQGEGQVGNTIY
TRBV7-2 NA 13 ASSAQTGGGKTQY
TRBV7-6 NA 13 ASSPRTGQGAEAF
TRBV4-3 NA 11 ASSQTANTEAF
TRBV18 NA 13 ASSEGAATNEKLF
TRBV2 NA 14 ASSELYWTANEKLF
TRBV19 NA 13 ASSPGLAGGDTQY
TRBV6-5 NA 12 ASSYSASGYGYT
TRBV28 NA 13 ASSFLGTGDYEQY
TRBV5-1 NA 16 ASSLEGQGARGNTEAF
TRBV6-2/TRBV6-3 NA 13 ASSVTGGSTDTQY
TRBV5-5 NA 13 ASSLQGTGPGWQY
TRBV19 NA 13 ASSPGTAYIQPQH
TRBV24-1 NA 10 ATQQPAGEQF
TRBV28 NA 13 ASGLGVTPTDTQY
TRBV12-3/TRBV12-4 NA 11 ASTRGVVDTQY
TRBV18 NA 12 ASSPPGDYTEAF
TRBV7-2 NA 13 ASSPQGTANYGYT
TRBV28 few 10 ASRTGGYGYT
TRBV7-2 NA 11 ASAPGSQEGYT
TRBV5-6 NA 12 ASSLGQGALGYT
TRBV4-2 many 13 ASSQDSGSPYEQY
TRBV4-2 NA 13 ASSQAGIYQETQY
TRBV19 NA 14 ASSQQTGARNTEAF
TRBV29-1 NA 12 SVEGTGVTDTQY
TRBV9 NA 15 ASSVDESSLANYGYT
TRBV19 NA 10 ASSLGRGEQY
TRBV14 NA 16 ASSQDAPRQAYNSPLH
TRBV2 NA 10 ASRSNAETQY
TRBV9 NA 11 ASSVGPADTQY
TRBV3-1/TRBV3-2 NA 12 ASSPTRTGNEQF
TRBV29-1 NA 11 SVEEQGGYGYT
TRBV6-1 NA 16 ASSEVRSSGREYNEQF
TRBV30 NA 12 AWRDRGLNTEAF
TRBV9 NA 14 ASSVGLGLDGGELF
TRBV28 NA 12 ASSFETPNTEAF
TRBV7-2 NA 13 ASGRYSGGAYTQY
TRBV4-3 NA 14 ASSQEFSGGHYEQY